A single sample gave rise to the 15 T cell receptor beta chains below, sequenced in a study of blood T cell repertoires in COVID-19. Libraries were prepared by immunoSEQ multiplex PCR; TCRdb keeps only in-frame clonotypes and omits some of them. The sample records about 110,000 clones, less than 75% being singletons. The sequenced sample consisted of peripheral blood. All receptors come from a woman between 35 and 50 years old with acute or convalescent COVID-19.

V gene TRBV6-5 combines with J gene TRBJ1-2, with D perhaps TRBD1 (6 bases). CDR1 is MNHEY and CDR2 is SVGAGI in the germline V gene. V was shortened by 7 bases and J by 7 bases, with 10 bases between the two germline ends. The CDR3 runs to 11 residues. This CDR3 reads CASNGQTGYTF. The CDR3 DNA reads as TGTGCCAGCAATGGACAGACTGGCTACACCTTC.

This clone was seen a few times. DNA for the CDR3: TGCGCCAGCAGCTTGGATTCAGCGGGTCGGGATACGCAGTATTTT. This codes for CASSLDSAGRDTQYF. The gene calls are TRBV5-1 and TRBJ2-3; possible D gene TRBD2, 6 bases. There are 15 residues in the CDR3. Trimming removed 0 bases from V and 6 bases from J, with 14 bases in between. CDR1 is SGHRS and CDR2 is YFSETQ in the germline V gene. Variable domain in full (rest from reference TRBV5-1 and TRBJ2-3): KAGVTQTPRYLIKTRGQQVTLSCSPISGHRSVSWYQQTPGQGLQFLFEYFSETQRNKGNFPGRFSGRQFSNSRSEMNVSTLELGDSALYLCASSLDSAGRDTQYFGPGTRLTVL.

This clone occurred once. The chain joins TRBV11-3 to TRBJ2-1; D may be TRBD2 (6 bases). There are 15 residues in the CDR3. Trimming took off 6 bases at V and 3 bases at J, with 15 bases between the two ends. Germline V gene lookup returns CDR1 SGHNT and CDR2 YENEEA. The CDR3 DNA reads TGTGCCAGCAGTAAGAGTCAGGGAGGCTACAATGAGCAGTTCTTC. Residues: CASSKSQGGYNEQFF.

This rearrangement joins TRBV5-1 to TRBJ2-1; 8 nucleotides align to TRBD1. The V gene end was trimmed by 5 bases and the J gene end by 4 bases; junction bases not matched to a gene: 11. CDR1 is SGHRS, CDR2 YFSETQ, per germline. This CDR3 region has 16 residues. DNA of the CDR3: TGCGCCAGCAGACCTCCGACAGGGGACAGTTACAATGAGCAGTTCTTC. Protein sequence: CASRPPTGDSYNEQFF.

Only one count was recorded for this clone. V usage is TRBV20-1 and J usage is TRBJ2-1; TRBD2 aligns across 8 bases. The CDR3 has 15 amino acids. Germline CDR1 reads DFQATT; CDR2 reads SNEGSKA (reference sequence). The ends lost 3 bases at V and 1 base at J; junction bases unmatched: 5. This CDR3 is CSASAAGGSYNEQFF. DNA of the CDR3: TGCAGTGCTAGTGCGGCGGGGGGTTCCTACAATGAGCAGTTCTTC.

The CDR3 loop reads CASSEFRHLNTGELFF. In DNA form, the CDR3 reads TGTGCCAGCAGCGAGTTTAGACACCTTAACACCGGGGAGCTGTTTTTT. V usage is TRBV2 and J usage is TRBJ2-2; no clear D. V gave up 6 bases and J gave up 2 bases, with 16 bases separating them. Per germline, CDR1 SNHLY and CDR2 FYNNEI. The CDR3 loop spans 16 amino acids.

This clone was observed once. The chain employs TRBV28 and TRBJ2-7; TRBD1 matches at 8 bases. Germline V gene sequence: CDR1 MDHEN, CDR2 SYDVKM. The CDR3 runs to 15 residues. The trim removed 2 bases at V and 3 bases at J, leaving 6 bases unmatched. The CDR3 DNA follows: TGTGCCAGCAGTTTACCGGGACAGGCCCACTACGAGCAGTACTTC. Translation gives CASSLPGQAHYEQYF. Full variable domain (missing parts from reference TRBV28 and TRBJ2-7): DVKVTQSSRYLVKRTGEKVFLECVQDMDHENMFWYRQDPGLGLRLIYFSYDVKMKEKGDIPEGYSVSREKKERFSLILESASTNQTSMYLCASSLPGQAHYEQYFGPGTRLTVT.

The V call is TRBV19, the J call TRBJ1-1; D might be TRBD1 (5 bases). Germline assignment: CDR1 LNHDA and CDR2 SQIVND (reference sequence). There are 14 residues in the CDR3. The V end was cut by 4 bases, the J end by 4 bases, with 13 bases between. CDR3 residues: CASSTGMGGTEAFF. CDR3 sequence (DNA): TGTGCCAGTAGTACAGGGATGGGCGGCACTGAAGCTTTCTTT.

The chain employs TRBV29-1 and TRBJ1-2; D gene ambiguous. The V gene's germline CDR1 is SQVTM and CDR2 ANQGSEA. V was pared by 5 bases and J by 7 bases, with 14 bases between. This CDR3 has 12 residues. The CDR3 DNA reads as TGCAGCGTTCCGAGGGTCTGGGCTGGCTACACCTTC. This gives the protein CSVPRVWAGYTF.

Points on this clone: This sequence may be a read error, since a much larger clone differs from it by one base. The rearrangement links TRBV7-9 to TRBJ1-1; D is ambiguous. This CDR3 contains 13 residues. V lost 2 bases, J lost 1 base, and 5 bases lay in between. In germline, CDR1 is SEHNR, CDR2 FQNEAQ (reference sequence). The CDR3 nucleotides are TGTGCCAGCAGCTTAACAGAGAACACTGAAGCTTTCTTT. It is translated as CASSLTENTEAFF.

The chain joins TRBV9 to TRBJ2-3; TRBD1 aligns across 7 bases. Germline-derived CDR1 and CDR2 are SGDLS and YYNGEE. The CDR3 totals 16 residues. V gave up 3 bases and J gave up 3 bases; unmatched junction bases: 10. CDR3 bases: TGTGCCAGCAGCGCCCGGACAGGCTCGGGAACAGATACGCAGTATTTT. Residues: CASSARTGSGTDTQYF.

The gene calls are TRBV7-9 and TRBJ1-1, with D perhaps TRBD1 (6 bases). V was cut by 1 base and J by 1 base, with 10 bases left in between. The CDR3 runs to 15 residues. CDR1 SEHNR and CDR2 FQNEAQ come from the germline V gene (reference sequence). The CDR3 DNA reads as TGTGCCAGCAGCTTAGGGACAGTTTCGAACACTGAAGCTTTCTTT. It encodes CASSLGTVSNTEAFF.

The rearrangement uses TRBV3-1 (or the pseudogene TRBV3-2) and TRBJ2-2; 12 bases map to TRBD2. This CDR3 is 20 amino acids long. Trimming took 0 bases from V and 6 from J; bases not matched to a gene: 14. Germline lookup yields CDR1 LGHDT and CDR2 YNNKEL (reference sequence). The CDR3, as DNA: TGTGCCAGCAGCCAAGATCTCAAATCTAGCGGGGGGGCATTCCCCGGGGAGCTGTTTTTT. Amino acids: CASSQDLKSSGGAFPGELFF.

This chain connects TRBV10-3 to TRBJ1-1; a weak D match, TRBD1 (5 bases). V lost 8 bases and J 4 bases, leaving 14 bases between the germline ends. The CDR3 totals 13 residues. Germline CDR1 and CDR2: ENHRY and SYGVKD. In nucleotides, the CDR3 is TGTGCCATCGGCAGTGGGGGGGTCACTGAAGCTTTCTTT. Its protein product is CAIGSGGVTEAFF.

The rearrangement joins TRBV10-1 to TRBJ1-1; the match to TRBD1 covers 7 bases. The CDR3 consists of 17 residues. CDR1 is WNHNN and CDR2 is SYGVQD in the germline V gene (reference sequence). Germline trimming cut 7 bases from V and 2 bases from J; bases unmatched to any gene: 16. Written as DNA, the CDR3 is TGCGCCAGCACCGGTTTTTTTCGCGGACAGGCCAACACTGAAGCTTTCTTT. This sequence encodes CASTGFFRGQANTEAFF.